The present T cell receptor (beta chain) was sequenced within a study of sequential checkpoint blockade in melanoma (dated by TCRdb to 2018 to 2020). For the wider study: Patients were assigned by 1:1 randomization to either first-line nivolumab followed by ipilimumab (arm A) or ipilimumab followed by nivolumab (arm B). Maintenance nivolumab was given following each of the two trial sequences. DNA from 91 pretreatment melanoma tumor samples was subjected to TCRbeta immunosequencing. Matched tumor biopsies were taken from around 22 patients before treatment and at week 13, after single-agent nivolumab (arm A) or ipilimumab (arm B). About 82% of the matched tumor biopsy pairs taken before and after treatment were from the same lesion.

Reading the label with the study, this specimen's treatment or condition is: randomized to nivolumab then ipilimumab (arm A) or the reverse (arm B). Prior DNA-damaging chemotherapy had not been received by any trial patient. CheckMate 064, a randomized, open-label phase II trial of sequential checkpoint blockade, was the source of the samples, all of which came from patients with melanoma. Tumor TCR sequencing used genomic DNA from formalin-fixed paraffin-embedded (FFPE) tissue samples. The CDR3 spans 13 residues, from the cysteine through the phenylalanine. Here the CDR3 DNA is all that survives: 39 bases in frame from base 1. From V the trimming removes 5 bases and from J it removes 4 bases, while the gene matches leave 3 bases of the junction unaccounted for. Sequences MDHEN (CDR1) and SYDVKM (CDR2) are obtained from the germline V gene. Summary of the overall study and its limitations: Within-arm analyses of tumor T-cell fraction were limited by small sample sizes and reduced statistical power. Among patients in the nivolumab-first arm (arm A), tumor TIL clonality before treatment was associated with response (P = .04). Tumor T-cell fraction and clonality correlated with PD-L1 staining and CD8+ T-cell counts but not with mutational load. Achieving clinical benefit was about 30 times more likely for patients whose tumor T-cell fraction and clonality increased by week 13. Validation of the response-prediction model combining TCR metrics and mutation burden is needed in larger, independent patient cohorts.

This clone was observed a few times. Its recognized antigen is unknown. No much larger clone is present one base from it, and per-base qualities are unavailable. TCRbeta CDR3 regions were immunosequenced from genomic DNA with the immunoSEQ Assay. Genomic DNA was amplified by bias-controlled multiplex PCR before high-throughput sequencing. In the authors' own workflow: To quantify the absolute abundance of each unique TCRbeta CDR3 region, the sequences were collapsed and filtered. Clonality, defined as 1 minus Pielou's evenness, was calculated using only productive rearrangements. Tumor T-cell fraction was calculated by normalizing TCRbeta template counts to the amount of usable DNA, which was estimated from several housekeeping genes. Clones with significantly greater frequencies in on-treatment versus baseline samples were identified using a previously published method. Entries here come from immuneACCESS through TCRdb and include only in-frame sequences with V and J called. Some clones fail to appear in such tables; in the studies checked, an unresolved V gene covers under half of the shortfall, and the cause of the remainder is unknown. V, J and clone size are those of that table, while D and trimming were read from the DNA. Recorded for this sample are about 9,300 clones; 27% of them occurred a single time. 20% to 25% of the sample belongs to the ten largest clones.

The source was tumor tissue (inferred from file names), collected from a patient given nivolumab and ipilimumab in sequence. The TCR comes from a human donor with melanoma. The rearranged chain carries TRBV28 and TRBJ1-1; 8 central bases correspond to TRBD1. The DNA reads as follows: TGTGCCAGCAGTAGTACAGGGGGCACTGAAGCTTTCTTT. It codes for CASSSTGGTEAFF. The full variable domain, with segments outside the CDR3 supplied by the reference TRBV28 and TRBJ1-1 proteins, appears as DVKVTQSSRYLVKRTGEKVFLECVQDMDHENMFWYRQDPGLGLRLIYFSYDVKMKEKGDIPEGYSVSREKKERFSLILESASTNQTSMYLCASSSTGGTEAFFGQGTRLTVV.